This passage covers 14 T cell receptor beta chains from one sample sequenced in a study of T cells in women clearing cervical HPV infection. Sequenced by immunoSEQ multiplex PCR; TCRdb stores in-frame clones only, minus some. The sample yields tens of thousands of clones, of which the top ten take up roughly 17%. The sequenced material came from blood buffy coat. These receptors all stem from a woman aged 18-69 years with a cervical HPV16 infection that either progressed to CIN3+ or cleared (not recorded which).

With regard to this clone: Read sequence stops 3 residues before the CDR3 end, and the germline J gene provides the missing end. V is TRBV6-2 or TRBV6-3 and J is TRBJ1-1; D not resolved. In germline, CDR1 is MNHEY, CDR2 SVGEGT. The V and J ends lost 6 bases and 0 bases respectively, with 11 bases between them. The CDR3 contains 14 residues. The CDR3 sequence is CASRRGQMNTEAFF. CDR3 DNA, as far as it was read: TGTGCCAGCAGACGCGGCCAGATGAACACTGAA.

The sequenced CDR3 bases are TGTGCCAGCACCTTCCGACTAGCGGGAAACAATGAG. Protein sequence: CASTFRLAGNNE. The CDR3 reads in full as CASTFRLAGNNEQFF. The J gene is TRBJ2-1, the V gene TRBV7-2; 11 bases map to TRBD2. The read ends 3 residues early relative to the CDR3; the germline J gene fills the gap. V lost 7 bases to trimming and J lost 5 bases; unmatched junction nucleotides: 7. The CDR3 is made up of 15 amino acids. The germline gives CDR1 SGHTA, CDR2 FQGNSA.

Concerning this clone: The CDR3 end falls 3 residues outside the read, so it is completed with the germline J gene. This chain joins TRBV2 and TRBJ2-3; 9 nucleotides align to TRBD1. The CDR3 length is 15 residues. Germline values: CDR1 SNHLY, CDR2 FYNNEI. Incomplete CDR3 DNA: TGTGCCAGCAGTCCCACAGGGGGCCGGGGTCAGCCG. Its protein product is CASSPTGGRGQP. The CDR3 as a whole reads CASSPTGGRGQPQYF.

Concerning this clone: Coverage ceases 3 residues before the CDR3 finishes, and the germline J gene fills in the end. The same CDR3 also results from other DNA sequences found in this sample. The rearrangement uses TRBV18 and TRBJ2-4, with D perhaps TRBD1 (5 bases). The length of the CDR3 is 14 residues. Germline-derived CDR1 and CDR2 are KGHSH and LQKENI. Trimming pared 8 bases from V and 4 bases from J, leaving 15 bases between. The DNA read from the CDR3 is TGTGCCAGCAGTTACCCAGGGCGGAAAAACATT. This codes for CASSYPGRKNI. The complete CDR3 reads CASSYPGRKNIQYF.

Turning to this clone: Sequencing ends 3 residues short of the CDR3 end; the germline J gene provides the rest. The chain joins TRBV10-3 to TRBJ2-3; tentatively, D is TRBD2 (7 bases). CDR3 length: 15 residues. Looked up from germline, CDR1 is ENHRY and CDR2 is SYGVKD. Deletions cut 8 bases from V and 2 bases from J, with 17 bases between. CDR3 protein: CAIGGAAGPTDTQYF. The CDR3 bases that were read are TGTGCCATCGGGGGGGCAGCGGGTCCCACAGATACG.

Comment on this clone: Read coverage stops 3 residues before the CDR3 terminus; the germline J gene supplies the remainder. The genes are TRBV30 and TRBJ2-3; 11 nucleotides match TRBD2. CDR3 size: 16 residues. From germline, CDR1 is GTSNPN and CDR2 SVGIG (reference sequence). The J segment lost 6 bases and the V segment lost 3 bases, leaving 11 bases of the junction unmatched. The CDR3 DNA, read in part, is TGTGCCTGGAGGAAAATTAGCGGGAGGGGAGTGGATACG. Translating it yields CAWRKISGRGVDT. The whole CDR3 is CAWRKISGRGVDTQYF.

As for this clone: The read halts 3 residues ahead of the CDR3 end, with the missing end drawn from the germline J gene. The V call is TRBV30, the J call TRBJ1-1, with TRBD1 as a possible D gene (6 bases). The germline V gene has CDR1 GTSNPN and CDR2 SVGIG (reference sequence). The CDR3 is 12 amino acids. V was trimmed by 0 bases and J by 7 bases, leaving 9 bases between them. The sequenced part of the CDR3 DNA is TGTGCCTGGAGTGTACAGGGCAATGAA. It encodes CAWSVQGNE. The whole CDR3 region reads CAWSVQGNEAFF. The full variable domain, rest sourced from reference TRBV30 and TRBJ1-1, is SQTIHQWPATLVQPVGSPLSLECTVEGTSNPNLYWYRQAAGRGLQLLFYSVGIGQISSEVPQNLSASRPQDRQFILSSKKLLLSDSGFYLCAWSVQGNEAFFGQGTRLTVV.

Concerning this clone itself: Coverage ceases 3 residues before the CDR3 finishes, and the germline J gene fills in the end. The chain uses TRBV5-6 and TRBJ2-7; D possibly corresponds to TRBD1 (5 bases). V was cut by 3 bases and J by 6 bases, with 19 bases left in between. Germline V gene lookup returns CDR1 SGHDT and CDR2 YYEEEE. The CDR3 consists of 15 residues. The CDR3 here is CASSYRQSIRSEQYF. The sequenced CDR3 bases are TGTGCCAGCAGCTATCGACAGTCGATTCGGTCCGAG.

A word on this clone: Read sequence stops 3 residues before the CDR3 end, and the germline J gene provides the missing end. The V gene is TRBV6-2 or TRBV6-3, the J gene TRBJ1-2, with a possible D match to TRBD1 (5 bases). The V gene's germline CDR1 is MNHEY and CDR2 SVGEGT. CDR3 size: 17 residues. The DNA read from the CDR3 is TGTGCCAGCAGTTACTCGACTAGCGGGGGTGTCTCCTACGAC. This codes for CASSYSTSGGVSYD. In full, the CDR3 is CASSYSTSGGVSYDYTF.

As concerns this clone: The observed sequence ends 3 residues before the CDR3 terminus, with the missing tail filled in from the germline J gene. Other DNA sequences in the same sample also yield this CDR3. V is TRBV7-2 and J is TRBJ1-3; weak D call: TRBD1 (6 bases). The CDR3 length is 15 residues. V was shortened by 1 base and J by 3 bases, with 10 bases between the two germline ends. Germline V gene sequence: CDR1 SGHTA, CDR2 FQGNSA. The CDR3 sequence: CASSLGGGLGNTIYF. Incomplete CDR3 DNA: TGTGCCAGCAGCTTAGGGGGGGGGCTTGGAAACACC.

CDR3 bases read: TGTGCCACCGGTGGCGGGGGGGGAAACGAAAAG. It codes for CATGGGGGNEK. The full CDR3 reads CATGGGGGNEKLFF. The V call is TRBV2, the J call TRBJ2-2; 9 bases fit TRBD2. The CDR3 end lies 3 residues beyond the end of the read and is filled in from the germline J gene. The length of the CDR3 is 14 residues. From germline, CDR1 is SNHLY and CDR2 FYNNEI. Full variable domain (outside the CDR3, taken from reference TRBV2 and TRBJ2-2): EPEVTQTPSHQVTQMGQEVILRCVPISNHLYFYWYRQILGQKVEFLVSFYNNEISEKSEIFDDQFSVERPDGSNFTLKIRSTKLEDSAMYFCATGGGGGNEKLFFGEGSRLTVL.

On this clone itself: The missing CDR3 end, 3 residues past where the read stops, is filled in from the germline J gene. The chain couples TRBV5-1 to TRBJ2-7; 12 positions match TRBD1. Per the germline V gene, CDR1 is SGHRS and CDR2 is YFSETQ. The CDR3 extends over 16 amino acids. V lost 4 bases, J lost 4 bases, and 9 bases stayed unmatched. The sequenced CDR3 bases are TGCGCCAGCAGCCGGGCCGGGACAGGGGGCGCGTACGAG. Translated, it gives CASSRAGTGGAYE. The entire CDR3 is CASSRAGTGGAYEQYF.

About this clone itself: The CDR3 end is not reached by the read, which stops 3 residues before it; the germline J gene fills it in. The rearrangement links TRBV2 to TRBJ1-2, with a possible D match to TRBD1 (6 bases). V was shortened by 1 base and J by 4 bases, with 10 bases between the two germline ends. Germline CDR1 reads SNHLY; CDR2 reads FYNNEI. The CDR3 length is 14 residues. The CDR3 sequence is CASSEDRVAYGYTF. The sequenced CDR3 bases are TGTGCCAGCAGTGAAGACAGGGTGGCCTATGGC.

With respect to this clone: Read data end 3 residues before the CDR3 end; the end is taken from the germline J gene. The chain has TRBV5-1 and TRBJ1-2; 8 bases map to TRBD1. Trimming at V came to 4 bases and at J to 0 bases, leaving 5 bases not matched to a gene. This CDR3 comprises 15 residues. CDR1 is SGHRS and CDR2 is YFSETQ in the germline V gene. CDR3 DNA, as far as it was read: TGCGCCAGCAGCCCGGACAGGGTTTCTAACTATGGC. It encodes CASSPDRVSNYG. The entire CDR3 protein is CASSPDRVSNYGYTF.